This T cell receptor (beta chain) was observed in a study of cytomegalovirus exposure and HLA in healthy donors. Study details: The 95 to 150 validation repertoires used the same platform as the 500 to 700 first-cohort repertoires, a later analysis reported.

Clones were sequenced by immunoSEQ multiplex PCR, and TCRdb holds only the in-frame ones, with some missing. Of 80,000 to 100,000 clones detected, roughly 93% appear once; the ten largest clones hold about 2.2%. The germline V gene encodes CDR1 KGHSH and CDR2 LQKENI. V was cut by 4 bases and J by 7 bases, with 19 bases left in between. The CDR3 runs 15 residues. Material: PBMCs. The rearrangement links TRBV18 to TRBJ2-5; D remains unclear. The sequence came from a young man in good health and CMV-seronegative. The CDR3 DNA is TGTGCCAGCTCACTTGCGTTGAGAGGTTCCGGGACCCAGTACTTC. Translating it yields CASSLALRGSGTQYF.